This TCR beta chain was recorded in a study of cytomegalovirus exposure and HLA in healthy donors. Concerning this clone itself: The antigen remains unidentified.

Researchers ran the PCR with 60 Vbeta and 13 Jbeta primers. Sequencing was performed with immunoSEQ multiplex PCR; in TCRdb, only in-frame clones are kept and a portion is missing. The sample gives around 150,000 clones, 60% to 85% of which show up once; about 1.7% is in the top ten. Per germline, CDR1 MDHEN and CDR2 SYDVKM. CDR3 length: 15 residues. Losses at the gene ends were 2 bases for V and 2 bases for J; bases not matched to a gene: 4. Points from the study as a whole: In vitro, a few CMV-associated chains proved specific for CMV antigens.

The rearrangement joins TRBV28 to TRBJ2-7, with 9 bases identical to TRBD1. The TCR comes from a man aged 40-49 years in good health and CMV-seronegative. Sequenced input: PBMCs. DNA of the CDR3: TGTGCCAGCAGTTTAGGGACAGGGCGTCCCTACGAGCAGTACTTC. The encoded protein is CASSLGTGRPYEQYF.